The clone carrying this T cell receptor beta chain was found once. Its antigen is as yet unknown. This CDR3 has 14 amino acids. Trimming removed 5 bases from V and 1 base from J, with 11 bases in between. The record originates from a study of T cells in Graves' hyperthyroidism and ophthalmopathy. Regions amplified from RNA transcripts were the TCR beta CDR3 regions. Using the HTBI primer set, a first-round RT-PCR was run on the TCR CDR3. TCRdb redid the calling of the multiplex PCR reads with MiXCR, one entry per CDR3 protein. This sample has 450,000 to 700,000 distinct CDR3 sequences, with 46% found just once. Reasons for excluding patients were uncontrolled infection, other autoimmune disease, pregnancy or lactation. Orbital computed tomography and thyroid ultrasound, together with serum TRAb and thyroxine and clinical symptoms, were used for diagnoses. Whole-study findings and limits: The majority of expanded thyroid clonotypes above 0.001 also appeared in blood. Prediction of ophthalmopathy progression came a median around 6.5 months pre-onset.

Sequencing was carried out using peripheral blood or thyroid tissue (not recorded which). This sequence was found in an adult woman with Graves' disease, either hyperthyroidism or ophthalmopathy (not recorded which). The V and J genes are TRBV12-3 or TRBV12-4 and TRBJ2-5; D is unresolved. Here the CDR3 DNA reads TGTGCCAGCAGTAAACTCGGCCCCCAAGAGACCCAGTACTTC. Protein product: CASSKLGPQETQYF.